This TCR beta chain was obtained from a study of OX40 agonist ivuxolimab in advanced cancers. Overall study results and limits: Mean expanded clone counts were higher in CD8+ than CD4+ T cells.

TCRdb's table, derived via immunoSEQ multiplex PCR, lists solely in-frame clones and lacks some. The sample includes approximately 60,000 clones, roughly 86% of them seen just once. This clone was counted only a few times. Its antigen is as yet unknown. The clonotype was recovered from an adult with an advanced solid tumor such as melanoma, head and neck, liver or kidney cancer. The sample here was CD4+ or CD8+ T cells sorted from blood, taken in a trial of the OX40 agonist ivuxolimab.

CDR3 DNA sequence: TGTGCCACCAGCGTAGCAGCAGGGGAGGTTGGTCAGCCCCAGCATTTT. It encodes CATSVAAGEVGQPQHF. This chain joins TRBV15 and TRBJ1-5; weak D call: TRBD1 (6 bases). CDR3 length equals 16 residues. The V end lost 5 bases, the J end lost 6 bases, and 20 bases lay between the germline ends. Germline CDR1 reads LNHNV; CDR2 reads YYDKDF (reference sequence).